These T cell receptor beta chains were read from a single sample in a study of blood T cell repertoires in COVID-19. Measured with immunoSEQ multiplex PCR; TCRdb has only the in-frame clones, and not every one. The table lists 14,000 or so clones, 80% to 90% of them singletons, with roughly 15% in the top ten. Input material: peripheral blood. Source of these receptors: a man aged 50 to 60 with active COVID-19. The CDR3 runs from the conserved cysteine through the conserved F or W. Fields, in order: clone size, D gene, J gene, V gene, CDR3 length, CDR3 DNA, CDR3 protein. The D gene is left open where the match is weak. A row's size may be missing; if present it is once, few, many or a size class.

.,.,TRBJ2-3,TRBV7-9,15,TGTGCCAGCAGCTCAGACAGGAAACTCACAGATACGCAGTATTTT,CASSSDRKLTDTQYF
.,.,TRBJ2-1,TRBV19,17,TGTGCCAGTAGTATAGGGCCCAGGGTCGGCTCCTACAATGAGCAGTTCTTC,CASSIGPRVGSYNEQFF
.,TRBD1,TRBJ2-7,TRBV5-1,15,TGCGCCAGCAGACGGACCGGGACAGGGAACTACGAGCAGTACTTC,CASRRTGTGNYEQYF
.,TRBD2,TRBJ2-1,TRBV9,15,TGTGCCAGCAGCGCTAGCGGGAGAGGTAAAAATGAGCAGTTCTTC,CASSASGRGKNEQFF
.,.,TRBJ1-2,TRBV30,12,TGTGCCTGGACCCTTGGGGGGGATGGCTACACCTTC,CAWTLGGDGYTF
.,.,TRBJ1-2,TRBV6-6,13,TGTGCCAGCAGTTACTCCTACAGCTATGGCTACACCTTC,CASSYSYSYGYTF
.,.,TRBJ1-6,TRBV6-6,14,TGTGCCAGCAGTTACTCCGAGGACGGGGTTCCCCTCCACTTT,CASSYSEDGVPLHF
once,.,TRBJ2-7,TRBV5-4,13,TGTGCCAGCAGCACCGATGGTAGTTACGAGCAGTACTTC,CASSTDGSYEQYF
.,TRBD2,TRBJ2-1,TRBV7-2,16,TGTGCCAGCAGCTCTCGGACTAGCGTGGTCCACAATGAGCAGTTCTTC,CASSSRTSVVHNEQFF
.,.,TRBJ2-3,TRBV9,15,TGTGCCAGCAGCTGGACTACAGGAGGCACAGATACGCAGTATTTT,CASSWTTGGTDTQYF
.,.,TRBJ2-1,TRBV19,14,TGTGCCAGTAGGATTCGGATCGGGTCCGGCGAGCAGTTCTTC,CASRIRIGSGEQFF
.,TRBD1,TRBJ2-5,TRBV6-2/TRBV6-3,15,TGTGCCAGCAGTTACTCGCTCAGGGGGCGAGAGACCCAGTACTTC,CASSYSLRGRETQYF
.,TRBD1,TRBJ1-2,TRBV30,13,TGTGCCTGGAAGGGGACAGGGGTCTATGGCTACACCTTC,CAWKGTGVYGYTF
.,TRBD2,TRBJ2-7,TRBV5-1,15,TGCGCCAGCAGCTTGGATGCTAGCGGGAGTGACGAGCAGTACTTC,CASSLDASGSDEQYF
.,TRBD2,TRBJ2-3,TRBV4-3,17,TGCGCCAGCAGCCAAGGTAGCGGGAGGGTCGGCACAGATACGCAGTATTTT,CASSQGSGRVGTDTQYF
.,.,TRBJ2-1,TRBV21-1,13,TGTGCCAGCAGCGACCGGGACTACAATGAGCAGTTCTTC,CASSDRDYNEQFF
.,.,TRBJ2-5,TRBV20-1,15,TGCAGTGCTAGTCCTGCCGGGAACCCAAGATGGACCCAGTACTTC,CSASPAGNPRWTQYF
.,TRBD2,TRBJ2-7,TRBV7-9,17,TGTGCCAGCAGCTTAGGGGTAAGCGGGAGCGCGACCTACGAGCAGTACTTC,CASSLGVSGSATYEQYF
.,.,TRBJ2-7,TRBV6-2/TRBV6-3,14,TGTGCCAGCAGATACGGCGGGGCCTCTGGCGAGCAGTACTTC,CASRYGGASGEQYF
.,.,TRBJ2-7,TRBV9,15,TGTGCCAGCAGCGTAGGCCCAGACAGAGGTCACGAGCAGTACTTC,CASSVGPDRGHEQYF
.,.,TRBJ1-1,TRBV6-5,14,TGTGCCAGCATCGCCGGGACACTGAACACTGAAGCTTTCTTT,CASIAGTLNTEAFF
.,.,TRBJ2-7,TRBV4-3,14,TGCGCCAGCAGCCAAACCGGTTACCAGGGGACGCAGTACTTC,CASSQTGYQGTQYF
.,.,TRBJ1-2,TRBV7-9,13,TGTGCCAGCAGCTTGGTCAACAGGGATGGCTACACCTTC,CASSLVNRDGYTF
few,TRBD2,TRBJ2-7,TRBV19,16,TGTGCCAGTAGAAGCCTTAGCGGGGACTCCTCCCAAGAGCAGTACTTC,CASRSLSGDSSQEQYF
.,TRBD1,TRBJ1-1,TRBV4-2,15,TGTGCCAGCAGCCCTGACACCGGGACAGGGGTAGGAGCTTTCTTT,CASSPDTGTGVGAFF
.,.,TRBJ2-7,TRBV10-3,15,TGTGCCATCACCACCGACCCAGCAGGCTCCTACGAGCAGTACTTC,CAITTDPAGSYEQYF
.,.,TRBJ1-4,TRBV5-6,14,TGTGCCAGCAGCTTACCTGGCAGCGCCGAAAAACTGTTTTTT,CASSLPGSAEKLFF
.,.,TRBJ1-2,TRBV19,14,TGTGCCAGTAGTATATCAGGGATCGGCTATGGCTACACCTTC,CASSISGIGYGYTF
.,.,TRBJ1-6,TRBV10-3,15,TGTGCCATCAGTGACCTGGGGGGTGTTAATTCACCCCTCCACTTT,CAISDLGGVNSPLHF
.,.,TRBJ1-1,TRBV10-1,13,TGCGCCACCAGACTGACAGAGAACACTGAAGCTTTCTTT,CATRLTENTEAFF
few,TRBD2,TRBJ2-7,TRBV27,14,TGTGCCAGCGCCCCTGCGGGGGTTGAGAACGAGCAGTACTTC,CASAPAGVENEQYF
.,.,TRBJ2-7,TRBV6-2/TRBV6-3,14,TGTGCCAGCAGTTACGAGGCTGATTGGTACGAGCAGTACTTC,CASSYEADWYEQYF
.,.,TRBJ2-4,TRBV5-1,19,TGCGCCAGCAGTAGTTCGACGACAGAGAATCTTCTAGCCAAAAACATTCAGTACTTC,CASSSSTTENLLAKNIQYF
once,.,TRBJ2-5,TRBV29-1,13,TGCAGCGTCTCCCCCTACTCACAAGAGACCCAGTACTTC,CSVSPYSQETQYF
few,TRBD1,TRBJ1-2,TRBV6-2/TRBV6-3,16,TGTGCCAGCAGTTCGCTCCCGGGACAGGGTAGCTATGGCTACACCTTC,CASSSLPGQGSYGYTF
.,.,TRBJ1-3,TRBV3-1/TRBV3-2,13,TGTGCCAGCAGCCAAGTATTTGGAAACACCATATATTTT,CASSQVFGNTIYF
.,.,TRBJ2-1,TRBV4-2,15,TGTGCCAGCAGCCAAGTGCGGGACTCTTTGGTAGAGCAGTTCTTC,CASSQVRDSLVEQFF
.,.,TRBJ1-2,TRBV5-6,13,TGTGCCAGCAGCCGAGGACAACCCTATGGCTACACCTTC,CASSRGQPYGYTF
.,.,TRBJ2-5,TRBV6-5,13,TGTGCCAGCAGCCATGGGGGGACGGAGACCCAGTACTTC,CASSHGGTETQYF
.,TRBD2,TRBJ2-5,TRBV6-5,14,TGTGCCAGCAGGCCTAGCGGGAGATTTGAGACCCAGTACTTC,CASRPSGRFETQYF
.,.,TRBJ1-5,TRBV5-1,15,TGCGCCAGCAGCCCTGGAGGGGGAGGGGGTCAGCCCCAGCATTTT,CASSPGGGGGQPQHF
.,TRBD1,TRBJ1-1,TRBV6-1,16,TGTGCCAGCAGTGAAGGACAGGGAACCGCGAACACTGAAGCTTTCTTT,CASSEGQGTANTEAFF
.,.,TRBJ1-5,TRBV7-2,13,TGTGCCAGCAGTTCCACAGGATATCAGCCCCAGCATTTT,CASSSTGYQPQHF
.,TRBD1,TRBJ1-6,TRBV27,18,TGTGCCAGCGCTTTAGGGACAGGACAAAAGAACTATAATTCACCCCTCCACTTT,CASALGTGQKNYNSPLHF
.,.,TRBJ1-2,TRBV5-5,17,TGTGCCAGCAGCTTGGCGGCAGGACTTCTAGGCAACTATGGCTACACCTTC,CASSLAAGLLGNYGYTF
.,TRBD2,TRBJ2-3,TRBV9,17,TGTGCCAGCAGCCCCCCCCAGGGGACTAGCTCGACAGATACGCAGTATTTT,CASSPPQGTSSTDTQYF
.,.,TRBJ1-1,TRBV15,14,TGTGCCACCAGCATCGGGAGTAAGAACACTGAAGCTTTCTTT,CATSIGSKNTEAFF
.,.,TRBJ1-2,TRBV20-1,13,TGCAGTGCTAGTCCCAGGGGTTCGCGCGGCTACACCTTC,CSASPRGSRGYTF
.,TRBD2,TRBJ2-5,TRBV5-4,14,TGTGCCAGCAGCTTGAGACTAGCGCCGGAGACCCAGTACTTC,CASSLRLAPETQYF
.,.,TRBJ2-5,TRBV2,12,TGTGCCAGCAGTCTTTTTCGAGAGACCCAGTACTTC,CASSLFRETQYF
.,.,TRBJ1-2,TRBV15,15,TGTGCCACCAGTGAAACAGGGTGGAGTGGCTATGGCTACACCTTC,CATSETGWSGYGYTF
.,.,TRBJ2-7,TRBV3-1/TRBV3-2,16,TGTGCCAGCAGCCAAGATAGGACGGGAGCAATCTACGAGCAGTACTTC,CASSQDRTGAIYEQYF
.,.,TRBJ1-2,TRBV28,14,TGTGCCAGCAGCTCTCCTCTCGTATTATATGGCTACACCTTC,CASSSPLVLYGYTF